These 32 T cell receptor beta chains were all obtained from the same sample, sequenced in a study of cytomegalovirus exposure and HLA in healthy donors. PCR amplification relied on 60 Vbeta primers (plus 13 Jbeta primers). Only in-frame clones appear in the TCRdb table, and some are missing; sequencing was by immunoSEQ multiplex PCR. The sample includes approximately 110,000 clones, 78% of them seen just once. What was sequenced was PBMCs. The origin of the receptors is a young man in good health and CMV-seronegative.

The chain links TRBV27 to TRBJ1-2; 8 bases are a match to TRBD1. The junction had 6 bases not matched to a gene; V was cut back by 5 bases and J by 4 bases. The germline gives CDR1 MNHEY, CDR2 SMNVEV (reference sequence). CDR3 size: 14 residues. CDR3 DNA: TGTGCCAGCAGTCCGCGACAGGGGATCTATGGCTACACCTTC. Translation: CASSPRQGIYGYTF.

CDR3 sequence: CASSPGTGGMTGELFF. The CDR3 DNA is TGTGCCAGCTCACCCGGGACAGGGGGAATGACCGGGGAGCTGTTTTTT. This chain joins TRBV18 and TRBJ2-2; 11 nucleotides agree with TRBD1. CDR1 and CDR2 (germline): KGHSH, LQKENI. The CDR3 has 16 amino acids. The junction had 5 bases not matched to a gene; V was cut back by 3 bases and J by 5 bases.

The V and J genes are TRBV29-1 and TRBJ2-7; D is unresolved. The CDR3 consists of 13 residues. Germline loops: CDR1 SQVTM, CDR2 ANQGSEA. Deletions cut 4 bases from V and 0 bases from J, with 10 bases between. The CDR3, as DNA: TGCAGCGTTGCCGCAGGAACCTCCTACGAGCAGTACTTC. Amino acids: CSVAAGTSYEQYF.

Written as DNA, the CDR3 is TGTGCCACCCCAGGGGACAGGGTCCTTAACTATGGCTACACCTTC. Its protein is CATPGDRVLNYGYTF. The chain has TRBV28 and TRBJ1-2; TRBD1 matches at 9 bases. Per the germline V gene, CDR1 is MDHEN and CDR2 is SYDVKM. Unmatched junction bases numbered 10, after V lost 10 bases and J lost 1 base. The CDR3 has 15 amino acids.

V and J are TRBV14 and TRBJ2-1; possibly TRBD2 for D (6 bases). The CDR3 length is 14 residues. Trimming stripped 2 bases from V and 12 bases from J, with 17 bases between. Germline CDR1 reads SGHDN; CDR2 reads FVKESK. Written as DNA, the CDR3 is TGTGCCAGCAGCCAAATAACTACCGGGAGTAGGCAGTTCTTC. Amino acids: CASSQITTGSRQFF.

The gene calls are TRBV7-9 and TRBJ2-2, with D maybe TRBD1 (6 bases). V was shortened by 5 bases and J by 10 bases, with 20 bases between the two germline ends. The CDR3 consists of 15 residues. CDR1 and CDR2 from the germline V gene are SEHNR and FQNEAQ (reference sequence). CDR3 amino acids: CASSQPDSKAEELFF. The DNA for the CDR3 is TGTGCCAGCAGCCAACCGGACAGTAAGGCCGAGGAGCTGTTTTTT. Based on the CDR3 plus reference TRBV7-9 and TRBJ2-2, the full variable domain is DTGVSQNPRHKITKRGQNVTFRCDPISEHNRLYWYRQTLGQGPEFLTYFQNEAQLEKSRLLSDRFSAERPKGSFSTLEIQRTEQGDSAMYLCASSQPDSKAEELFFGEGSRLTVL.

This chain joins TRBV6-4 and TRBJ1-2; D gene unclear. Trimming took off 3 bases at V and 5 bases at J, with 13 bases between the two ends. The germline gives CDR1 MRHNA, CDR2 SNTAGT. This CDR3 spans 14 amino acids. CDR3 in DNA: TGTGCCAGCAGTGAGAGCCCGGGATATTATGGCTACACCTTC. This sequence encodes CASSESPGYYGYTF.

The chain couples TRBV7-2 to TRBJ2-7; a weak D match, TRBD1 (6 bases). Germline CDR1 reads SGHTA; CDR2 reads FQGNSA. The CDR3 length is 13 residues. Trimming took 4 bases from V and 3 from J, leaving 10 bases between them. CDR3 sequence (DNA): TGTGCCAGCAGCTCAACGGGACACTACGAGCAGTACTTC. Translation gives CASSSTGHYEQYF.

This chain connects TRBV5-1 to TRBJ2-7; TRBD1 aligns across 9 bases. Trimming at V came to 3 bases and at J to 7 bases, leaving 5 bases not matched to a gene. The CDR3 has 13 amino acids. In germline, CDR1 is SGHRS, CDR2 YFSETQ. CDR3 in DNA: TGCGCCAGCAGCTCCCGGGACAGGGCTGAGCAGTACTTC. This sequence encodes CASSSRDRAEQYF.

V and J are TRBV7-2 and TRBJ1-2; 9 positions match TRBD1. This CDR3 spans 16 amino acids. Germline values: CDR1 SGHTA, CDR2 FQGNSA. Trimming cost V 6 bases and J 5 bases; bases outside gene matches: 13. CDR3 amino acids: CASRFPGQGTLYGYTF. The CDR3 DNA reads TGTGCCAGCAGATTCCCGGGACAGGGAACTTTATATGGCTACACCTTC.

This clone was picked up one time. This chain links TRBV6-4 with TRBJ2-7; 10 positions match TRBD2. Trimming took 7 bases from V and 6 from J; bases not matched to a gene: 12. CDR3 length: 15 amino acids. Germline V gene data show CDR1 as MRHNA and CDR2 as SNTAGT. CDR3 bases: TGTGCCAGCATTGTTCCGGGTAGCGGGGGGTGCGAGCAGTACTTC. Translation gives CASIVPGSGGCEQYF.

This clone was found once. The chain employs TRBV7-2 and TRBJ2-7, with 7 bases lining up with TRBD1. The CDR3 spans 16 residues. Germline V gene sequence: CDR1 SGHTA, CDR2 FQGNSA. The J segment lost 1 base and the V segment lost 5 bases, leaving 11 bases of the junction unmatched. The CDR3 reads CASSIEGQLVSYEQYF. The CDR3 DNA sequence: TGTGCCAGCAGCATAGAGGGACAGCTAGTATCCTACGAGCAGTACTTC.

The chain carries TRBV15 and TRBJ2-1, with TRBD1 matching 8 bases. V gave up 7 bases and J gave up 9 bases; unmatched junction bases: 14. Germline values: CDR1 LNHNV, CDR2 YYDKDF (reference sequence). The CDR3 is 15 residues long. The CDR3 protein is CATNRGQGSTGEQFF. CDR3 bases: TGTGCCACCAACCGAGGACAGGGATCTACAGGTGAGCAGTTCTTC. Based on the CDR3 plus reference TRBV15 and TRBJ2-1, the full variable domain is DAMVIQNPRYQVTQFGKPVTLSCSQTLNHNVMYWYQQKSSQAPKLLFHYYDKDFNNEADTPDNFQSRRPNTSFCFLDIRSPGLGDTAMYLCATNRGQGSTGEQFFGPGTRLTVL.

The chain's CDR3 is CASSPHHGTASYEQYF. DNA for the CDR3: TGTGCCAGCAGCCCTCACCACGGGACAGCCTCCTACGAGCAGTACTTC. The genes are TRBV9 and TRBJ2-7; 7 positions agree with TRBD1. Germline V lookup: CDR1 SGDLS, CDR2 YYNGEE. This CDR3 comprises 16 residues. The V segment lost 4 bases and the J segment 0 bases; nucleotides outside the gene matches: 10.

The table lists this clone with a few counts. V usage is TRBV5-1 and J usage is TRBJ2-3; 7 bases are shared with TRBD2. V was pared by 4 bases and J by 4 bases, with 21 bases of the junction left unmatched. CDR1 is SGHRS and CDR2 is YFSETQ in the germline V gene. The CDR3 extends over 19 amino acids. The chain's CDR3 is CASSPKGLSGLLDADTQYF. CDR3 nucleotide sequence: TGCGCCAGCAGCCCGAAGGGACTAAGCGGGCTGCTGGATGCAGATACGCAGTATTTT.

This clone was seen a few times. CDR3 in DNA: TGTGCCAGTAGGAGGGGGTCTCAGCCCCAGCATTTT. It translates to CASRRGSQPQHF. V and J are TRBV19 and TRBJ1-5; D possibly corresponds to TRBD1 (6 bases). V lost 6 bases and J lost 6, with 9 bases in between. From germline, CDR1 is LNHDA and CDR2 SQIVND (reference sequence). CDR3 length: 12 amino acids.

The chain recombines TRBV9 with TRBJ2-7; 10 bases match TRBD1. This CDR3 is built from 16 residues. Germline V gene data show CDR1 as SGDLS and CDR2 as YYNGEE. The trim removed 1 base at V and 0 bases at J, leaving 4 bases unmatched. In DNA form, the CDR3 reads TGTGCCAGCAGCGTATCGGACAGGGGGAGCTCCTACGAGCAGTACTTC. Translating it yields CASSVSDRGSSYEQYF.

The chain employs TRBV7-9 and TRBJ1-2; 9 bases map to TRBD1. The germline V gene encodes CDR1 SEHNR and CDR2 FQNEAQ (reference sequence). The length of the CDR3 is 15 residues. Trimming at V came to 1 base and at J to 4 bases, leaving 4 bases not matched to a gene. The CDR3, as DNA: TGTGCCAGCAGCTTAGAGACAGGGGGTGCCTATGGCTACACCTTC. This sequence encodes CASSLETGGAYGYTF.

This chain uses TRBV11-2 with TRBJ2-2; the match to TRBD2 covers 14 bases. Germline-derived CDR1 and CDR2 are SGHAT and FQNNGV. The CDR3 covers 16 residues. V trimming: 6 bases; J trimming: 7 bases; junction bases outside the gene matches: 7. The CDR3 nucleotides read TGTGCCAGCAGTCTGGCGGGACTAGCGGGAGTCGGGGAGCTGTTTTTT. Residues: CASSLAGLAGVGELFF.

V usage is TRBV10-3 and J usage is TRBJ2-2, with 8 bases identical to TRBD2. J lost 1 base, V lost 5 bases, and 12 bases had no gene match. Germline V gene lookup returns CDR1 ENHRY and CDR2 SYGVKD. There are 18 residues in the CDR3. The CDR3 sequence is CAISPPAGGTLNTGELFF. CDR3 sequence (DNA): TGTGCCATCAGTCCCCCTGCGGGAGGTACCTTGAACACCGGGGAGCTGTTTTTT.

The chain couples TRBV5-1 to TRBJ2-1; TRBD2 agrees at 7 bases. V was pared by 6 bases and J by 10 bases, with 7 bases of the junction left unmatched. The V gene's germline CDR1 is SGHRS and CDR2 YFSETQ. The CDR3 consists of 12 residues. CDR3 bases: TGCGCCAGCACCCGGGCGGGGGTGGAGCAGTTCTTC. It translates to CASTRAGVEQFF.

The chain links TRBV5-1 to TRBJ1-6; D uncertain. CDR1 and CDR2 (germline): SGHRS, YFSETQ. The CDR3 runs 14 residues. Deletions cut 0 bases from V and 5 bases from J, with 6 bases between. In DNA form, the CDR3 reads TGCGCCAGCAGCTTGGGTGCAGATAATTCACCCCTCCACTTT. Amino acids: CASSLGADNSPLHF.

The chain carries TRBV11-3 and TRBJ1-1, with TRBD1 as a possible D gene (5 bases). The germline gives CDR1 SGHNT, CDR2 YENEEA. Trimming removed 4 bases at V and 5 bases at J, with 11 bases between. The CDR3 loop spans 13 amino acids. The DNA of the CDR3 is TGTGCCAGCAGCTCCGGGCGGGGGACTGAAGCTTTCTTT. Protein: CASSSGRGTEAFF.

This clone was seen only a few times. The rearrangement joins TRBV5-8 to TRBJ1-2, with D possibly matching TRBD1 (5 bases). This CDR3 is built from 15 residues. V was cut by 0 bases and J by 4 bases, with 13 bases left in between. CDR1 and CDR2 from the germline V gene are SGHTS and YDEGEE. CDR3 nucleotides: TGTGCCAGCAGCTTGGAATTTGGACACAGCTATGGCTACACCTTC. It is translated as CASSLEFGHSYGYTF.

This rearrangement joins TRBV7-9 to TRBJ2-7, with a tentative D call TRBD1 (6 bases). Trimming removed 1 base at V and 0 bases at J, with 19 bases between. This CDR3 spans 18 amino acids. CDR1 is SEHNR and CDR2 is FQNEAQ in the germline V gene (reference sequence). As DNA, the CDR3 is TGTGCCAGCAGCTTAGAACGCAGGACAGCTACTTTCTCCTACGAGCAGTACTTC. Encoded protein: CASSLERRTATFSYEQYF.

The chain has TRBV7-2 and TRBJ1-5, with 12 bases that match TRBD1. Germline assignment: CDR1 SGHTA and CDR2 FQGNSA. The CDR3 runs 15 residues. V lost 4 bases, J lost 8 bases, and 6 bases stayed unmatched. The CDR3 loop is CASSSGTGGGEPQHF. The CDR3, as DNA: TGTGCCAGCAGCTCCGGGACAGGGGGCGGAGAGCCCCAGCATTTT.

This clone was observed a few times. This sequence joins TRBV27 and TRBJ2-3; 7 bases line up with TRBD1. J was trimmed by 4 bases and V by 6 bases; bases with no gene match: 7. Germline V CDR1 and CDR2: MNHEY, SMNVEV (reference sequence). The CDR3 loop spans 14 amino acids. The CDR3 coding sequence is TGTGCCAGCAGACCATTAAGGGGGCCAGATACGCAGTATTTT. Protein: CASRPLRGPDTQYF.

This clone has a handful of counts. The rearrangement links TRBV7-9 to TRBJ2-5; 7 positions match TRBD1. This CDR3 region has 14 residues. Germline CDR1 is SEHNR and CDR2 is FQNEAQ (reference sequence). The J segment lost 3 bases and the V segment lost 4 bases, leaving 5 bases of the junction unmatched. The CDR3 spells CASSSPGGEETQYF. The CDR3 nucleotides are TGTGCCAGCAGCTCCCCAGGGGGAGAAGAGACCCAGTACTTC.

The gene calls are TRBV2 and TRBJ2-5; TRBD1 matches 11 bases. V was clipped by 7 bases and J by 1 base; unmatched bases: 5. CDR3 size: 15 residues. Germline V lookup: CDR1 SNHLY, CDR2 FYNNEI. DNA for the CDR3: TGTGCCAGCACCCGGGACAGGGGGGCCCAAGAGACCCAGTACTTC. Amino acid sequence: CASTRDRGAQETQYF.

J is TRBJ2-1 and V is TRBV12-5; 7 bases line up with TRBD1. V dropped 2 bases and J dropped 12; count of bases not matched to a gene: 4. CDR1 is LGHNT, CDR2 FRNRAP, per germline. The CDR3 is 12 amino acids. CDR3 loop: CASGLIRDRQFF. The CDR3 DNA reads as TGTGCTAGTGGTTTGATCCGGGACAGGCAGTTCTTC.

V usage is TRBV12-2 and J usage is TRBJ1-5; the table's TRBD1 call for D was not verified on the DNA. TRBV12-2 is a listed pseudogene. The CDR3 length is 16 residues. The DNA of the CDR3 is TGTGCAAGTCGCTTAGAGTGGACAGTCGGGGATCAGCCCCAGCATTTT. It yields the protein CASRLEWTVGDQPQHF.

The chain employs TRBV7-9 and TRBJ2-7; 10 bases are a match to TRBD1. Trimming at V came to 5 bases and at J to 2 bases, leaving 6 bases not matched to a gene. This CDR3 is 15 amino acids long. The V gene's germline CDR1 is SEHNR and CDR2 FQNEAQ (reference sequence). CDR3 in amino acids: CASSLRTGGPYEQYF. The DNA of the CDR3 is TGTGCCAGCAGCCTCCGGACAGGGGGACCCTACGAGCAGTACTTC.